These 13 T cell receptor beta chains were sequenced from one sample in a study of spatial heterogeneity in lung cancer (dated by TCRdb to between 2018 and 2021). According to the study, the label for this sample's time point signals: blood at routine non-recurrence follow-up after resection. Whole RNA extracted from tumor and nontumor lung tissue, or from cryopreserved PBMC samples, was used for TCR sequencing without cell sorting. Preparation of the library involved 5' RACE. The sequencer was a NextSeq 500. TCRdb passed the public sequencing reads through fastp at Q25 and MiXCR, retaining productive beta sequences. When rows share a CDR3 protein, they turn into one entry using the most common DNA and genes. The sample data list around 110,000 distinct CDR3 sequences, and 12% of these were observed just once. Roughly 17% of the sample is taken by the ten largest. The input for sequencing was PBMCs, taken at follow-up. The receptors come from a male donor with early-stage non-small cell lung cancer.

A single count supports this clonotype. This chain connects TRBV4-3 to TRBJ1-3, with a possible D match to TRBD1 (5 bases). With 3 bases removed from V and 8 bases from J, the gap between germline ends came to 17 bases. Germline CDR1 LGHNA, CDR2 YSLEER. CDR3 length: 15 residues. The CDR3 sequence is CASSHRRDRGDTIYF. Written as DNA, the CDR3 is TGCGCCAGCAGCCACCGCCGGGACCGAGGGGACACCATATATTTT.

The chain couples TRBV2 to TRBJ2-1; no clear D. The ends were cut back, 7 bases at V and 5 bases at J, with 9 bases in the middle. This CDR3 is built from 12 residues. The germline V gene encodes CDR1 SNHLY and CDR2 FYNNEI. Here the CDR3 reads CASKNGHNEQFF. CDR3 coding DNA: TGTGCCAGCAAGAACGGGCACAATGAGCAGTTCTTC.

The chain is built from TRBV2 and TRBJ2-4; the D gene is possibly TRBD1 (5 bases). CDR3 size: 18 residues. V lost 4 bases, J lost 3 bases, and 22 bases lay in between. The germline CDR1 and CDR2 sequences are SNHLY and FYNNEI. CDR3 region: CASSVSQGELIGKNIQYF. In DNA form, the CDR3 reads TGTGCCAGCAGTGTTTCCCAGGGTGAATTAATTGGCAAAAACATTCAGTACTTC.

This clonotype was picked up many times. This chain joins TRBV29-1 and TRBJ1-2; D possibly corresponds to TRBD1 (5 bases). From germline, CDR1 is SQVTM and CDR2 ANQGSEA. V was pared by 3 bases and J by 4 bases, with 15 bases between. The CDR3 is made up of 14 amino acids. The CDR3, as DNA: TGCAGCGTTGAGACGTGGCGGGGACCCTATGGCTACACCTTC. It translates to CSVETWRGPYGYTF. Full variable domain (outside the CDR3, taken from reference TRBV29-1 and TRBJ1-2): SAVISQKPSRDICQRGTSLTIQCQVDSQVTMMFWYRQQPGQSLTLIATANQGSEATYESGFVIDKFPISRPNLTFSTLTVSNMSPEDSSIYLCSVETWRGPYGYTFGSGTRLTVV.

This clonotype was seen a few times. DNA of the CDR3: TGTGCCAGCAGCTTAAACCAGGCCGCGCAGTATTTT. Its translation is CASSLNQAAQYF. The genes are TRBV7-9 and TRBJ2-3; D unresolved. Trimming shortened V by 2 bases and J by 10 bases, and 10 bases separated the two germline ends. This CDR3 has 12 residues. The germline CDR1 and CDR2 sequences are SEHNR and FQNEAQ (reference sequence).

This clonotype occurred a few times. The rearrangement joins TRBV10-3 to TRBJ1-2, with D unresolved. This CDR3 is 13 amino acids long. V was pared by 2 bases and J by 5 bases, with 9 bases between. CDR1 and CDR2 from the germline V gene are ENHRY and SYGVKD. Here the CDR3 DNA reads TGTGCCATCAGTGAGGAACAGTTTTATGGCTACACCTTC. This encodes CAISEEQFYGYTF.

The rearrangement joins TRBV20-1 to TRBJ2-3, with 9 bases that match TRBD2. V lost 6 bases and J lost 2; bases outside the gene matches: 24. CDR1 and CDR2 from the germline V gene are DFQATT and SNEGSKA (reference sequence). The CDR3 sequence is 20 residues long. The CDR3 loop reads CSALSLSQTHSGGNTDTQYF. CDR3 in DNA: TGCAGTGCCCTTTCCCTTTCCCAGACCCATAGCGGGGGAAACACAGATACGCAGTATTTT.

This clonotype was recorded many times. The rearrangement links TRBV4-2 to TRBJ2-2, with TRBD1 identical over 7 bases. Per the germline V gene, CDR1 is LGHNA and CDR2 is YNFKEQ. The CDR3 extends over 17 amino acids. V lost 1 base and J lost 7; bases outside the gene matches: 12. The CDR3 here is CASSQVGNTGEYGELFF. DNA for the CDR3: TGTGCCAGCAGCCAAGTGGGGAATACAGGGGAGTACGGGGAGCTGTTTTTT.

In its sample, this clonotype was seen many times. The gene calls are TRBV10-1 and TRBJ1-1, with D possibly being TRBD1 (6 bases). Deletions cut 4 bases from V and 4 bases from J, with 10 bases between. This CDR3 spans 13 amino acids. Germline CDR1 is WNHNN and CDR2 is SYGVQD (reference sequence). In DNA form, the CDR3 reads TGCGCCAGCAGTGTTCAACAGGGCACTGAAGCTTTCTTT. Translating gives CASSVQQGTEAFF.

The CDR3 bases are TGTGCCAGTAGTAATACCCGCCAAGAGACCCAGTACTTC. Amino acid sequence: CASSNTRQETQYF. The rearrangement joins TRBV19 to TRBJ2-5; D unresolved. The CDR3 contains 13 residues. Germline V gene lookup returns CDR1 LNHDA and CDR2 SQIVND (reference sequence). V was clipped by 4 bases and J by 1 base, with 7 bases between them. Variable domain in full (rest from reference TRBV19 and TRBJ2-5): DGGITQSPKYLFRKEGQNVTLSCEQNLNHDAMYWYRQDPGQGLRLIYYSQIVNDFQKGDIAEGYSVSREKKESFPLTVTSAQKNPTAFYLCASSNTRQETQYFGPGTRLLVL.

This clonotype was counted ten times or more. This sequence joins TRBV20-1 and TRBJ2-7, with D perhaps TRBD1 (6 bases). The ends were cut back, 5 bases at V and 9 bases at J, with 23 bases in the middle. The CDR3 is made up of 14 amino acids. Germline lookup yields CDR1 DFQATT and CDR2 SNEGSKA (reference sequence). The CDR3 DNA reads TGCAGTGCTCCACCACAGGGACATGGTCCATGGCAGTACTTC. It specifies CSAPPQGHGPWQYF.

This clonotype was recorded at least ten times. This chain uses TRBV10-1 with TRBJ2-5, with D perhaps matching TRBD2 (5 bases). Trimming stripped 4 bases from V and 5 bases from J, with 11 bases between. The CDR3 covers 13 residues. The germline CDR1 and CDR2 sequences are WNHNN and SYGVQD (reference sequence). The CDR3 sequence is CASSAGPGETQYF. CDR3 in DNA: TGCGCCAGCAGTGCGGGCCCGGGGGAGACCCAGTACTTC.

The CDR3 loop is CASSPLGGGYTEAFF. In nucleotides, the CDR3 is TGTGCCAGCAGCCCCTTGGGGGGGGGATACACTGAAGCTTTCTTT. The rearrangement joins TRBV5-6 to TRBJ1-1; D may be TRBD1 (5 bases). The germline CDR1 and CDR2 sequences are SGHDT and YYEEEE. The V gene lost 4 bases and the J gene lost 3 bases, with 16 bases spanning the gap. The CDR3 totals 15 residues.